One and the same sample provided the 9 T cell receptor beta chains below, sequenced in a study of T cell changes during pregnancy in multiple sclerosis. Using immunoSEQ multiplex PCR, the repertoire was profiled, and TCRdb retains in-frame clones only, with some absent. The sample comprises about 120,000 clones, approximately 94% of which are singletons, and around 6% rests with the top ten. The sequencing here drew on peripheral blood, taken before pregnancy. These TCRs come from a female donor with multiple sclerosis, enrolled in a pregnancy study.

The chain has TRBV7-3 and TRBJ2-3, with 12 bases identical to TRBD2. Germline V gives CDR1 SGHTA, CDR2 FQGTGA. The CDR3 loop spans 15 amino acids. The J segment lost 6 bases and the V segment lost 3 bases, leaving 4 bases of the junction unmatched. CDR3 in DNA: TGTGCCAGCAGCTTGACTAGCGGGGGCCGGGATACGCAGTATTTT. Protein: CASSLTSGGRDTQYF.

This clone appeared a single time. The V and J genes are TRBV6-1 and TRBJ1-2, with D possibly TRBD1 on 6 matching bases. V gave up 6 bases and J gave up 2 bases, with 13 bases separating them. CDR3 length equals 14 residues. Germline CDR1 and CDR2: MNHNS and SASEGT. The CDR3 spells CASRKGQHNYGYTF. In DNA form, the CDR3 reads TGTGCCAGCAGGAAAGGACAGCACAACTATGGCTACACCTTC.

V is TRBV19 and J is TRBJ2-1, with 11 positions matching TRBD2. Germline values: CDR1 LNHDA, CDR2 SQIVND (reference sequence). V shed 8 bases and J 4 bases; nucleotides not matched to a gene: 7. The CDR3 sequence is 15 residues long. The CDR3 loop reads CASSIAGGPYNEQFF. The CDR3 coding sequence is TGTGCCAGTTCCATAGCGGGAGGGCCATACAATGAGCAGTTCTTC.

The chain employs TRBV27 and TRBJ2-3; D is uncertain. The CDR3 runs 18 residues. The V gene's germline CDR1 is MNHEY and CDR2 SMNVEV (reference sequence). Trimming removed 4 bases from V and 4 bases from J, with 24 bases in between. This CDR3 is CASSSNKLGAEPPDTQYF. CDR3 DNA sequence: TGTGCCAGCAGTTCCAATAAGTTGGGCGCCGAGCCCCCAGATACGCAGTATTTT.

CDR3 loop: CASSLRWAGNEQFF. CDR3 coding DNA: TGTGCCAGCAGCTTACGCTGGGCGGGGAATGAGCAGTTCTTC. This sequence joins TRBV7-8 and TRBJ2-1; D possibly corresponds to TRBD2 (6 bases). Looked up from germline, CDR1 is SGHVS and CDR2 is FQNEAQ. The V end was cut by 2 bases, the J end by 7 bases, with 12 bases between. CDR3 length equals 14 residues.

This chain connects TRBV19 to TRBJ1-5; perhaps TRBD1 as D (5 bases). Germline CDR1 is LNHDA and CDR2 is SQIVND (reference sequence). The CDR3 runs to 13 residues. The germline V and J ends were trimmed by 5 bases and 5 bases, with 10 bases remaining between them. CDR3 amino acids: CASSFLGDQPQHF. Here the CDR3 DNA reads TGTGCCAGTAGTTTCCTAGGGGATCAGCCCCAGCATTTT.

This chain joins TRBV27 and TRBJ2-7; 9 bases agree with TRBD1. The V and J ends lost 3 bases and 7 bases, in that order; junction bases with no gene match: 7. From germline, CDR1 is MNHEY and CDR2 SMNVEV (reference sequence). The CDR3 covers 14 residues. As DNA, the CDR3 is TGTGCCAGCAGTTTGTCCGGGACAGGGAAAGAGCAGTACTTC. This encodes CASSLSGTGKEQYF.

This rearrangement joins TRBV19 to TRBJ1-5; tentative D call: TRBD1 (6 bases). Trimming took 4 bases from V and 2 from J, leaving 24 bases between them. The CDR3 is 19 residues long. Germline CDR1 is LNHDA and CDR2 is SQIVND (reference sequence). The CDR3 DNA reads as TGTGCCAGTAGTAATACGGGCAGGGAGGGGGGATTTGGCAATCAGCCCCAGCATTTT. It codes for CASSNTGREGGFGNQPQHF.

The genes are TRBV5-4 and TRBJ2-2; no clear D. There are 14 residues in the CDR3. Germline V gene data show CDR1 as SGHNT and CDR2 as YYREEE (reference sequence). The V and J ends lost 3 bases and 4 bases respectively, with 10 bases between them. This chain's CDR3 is CASSSVSGTGELFF. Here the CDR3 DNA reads TGTGCCAGCAGCTCGGTTTCCGGCACCGGGGAGCTGTTTTTT.